These T cell receptor beta chains were read from a single sample in a study of T cells in Graves' hyperthyroidism and ophthalmopathy. TCRdb re-analysed the multiplex PCR reads in MiXCR, keeping a single row per CDR3 protein. The sample carries around 700,000 distinct CDR3 sequences, under 20% recorded once. The material sequenced was blood. The source of these receptors is a woman aged 45-59 years with Graves' hyperthyroidism that later progressed to Graves' ophthalmopathy. Both conserved end residues are part of each CDR3. A D gene is named only where the DNA matches it firmly. Not all rows give a size; the values are once, few, many and, for expanded clones, a class.

CDR3: CARSVQSNQPQHF
DNA: TGTGCCCGGAGCGTACAGAGCAATCAGCCCCAGCATTTT
V: TRBV30
D: -
size: -
J: TRBJ1-5

CDR3: CASSGRLGDEQYF
DNA: TGTGCCAGCAGTGGGCGTTTGGGGGACGAGCAGTACTTC
V: TRBV27
D: -
size: once
J: TRBJ2-7

CDR3: CASSLSAGYTEAFF
DNA: TGTGCCAGCAGCTTATCAGCAGGGTACACTGAAGCTTTCTTT
V: TRBV7-6
D: -
size: -
J: TRBJ1-1

CDR3: CASSLQSTDTQYF
DNA: TGCGCCAGCAGCTTACAAAGCACAGATACGCAGTATTTT
V: TRBV5-1
D: -
size: many
J: TRBJ2-3

CDR3: CASSERVTGELFF
DNA: TGCGCCAGCAGTGAAAGGGTCACCGGGGAGCTGTTTTTT
V: TRBV10-1
D: -
size: few
J: TRBJ2-2

CDR3: CATCRQGGDTEAFF
DNA: TGTGCCACTTGCCGACAGGGAGGGGACACTGAAGCTTTCTTT
V: TRBV6-1
D: TRBD1
size: few
J: TRBJ1-1

CDR3: CASSLGLGQGEETQYF
DNA: TGTGCCAGCAGCTTGGGGTTGGGACAGGGGGAAGAGACCCAGTACTTC
V: TRBV5-8
D: TRBD1
size: few
J: TRBJ2-5

CDR3: CASSLAGRYQETQYF
DNA: TGTGCCAGCAGTTTGGCGGGAAGGTACCAAGAGACCCAGTACTTC
V: TRBV12-3/TRBV12-4
D: -
size: -
J: TRBJ2-5

CDR3: CASSPSQFQPQHF
DNA: TGTGCCAGTAGTCCGAGTCAATTTCAGCCCCAGCATTTT
V: TRBV19
D: -
size: -
J: TRBJ1-5

CDR3: CASRPPGLEMNTEAFF
DNA: TGTGCCAGCAGACCCCCGGGGTTAGAAATGAACACTGAAGCTTTCTTT
V: TRBV11-2
D: -
size: many
J: TRBJ1-1

CDR3: CASSEGFSPLHF
DNA: TGTGCCAGCAGTGAGGGATTTTCACCCCTCCACTTT
V: TRBV6-1
D: -
size: few
J: TRBJ1-6

CDR3: CSAPGQKNTEAFF
DNA: TGCAGTGCTCCGGGACAGAAGAACACTGAAGCTTTCTTT
V: TRBV20-1
D: TRBD1
size: many
J: TRBJ1-1

CDR3: CASSQDEGGIDGYTF
DNA: TGTGCCAGCAGCCAAGATGAGGGAGGGATTGATGGCTACACCTTC
V: TRBV3-1
D: -
size: many
J: TRBJ1-2

CDR3: CASSSRGWLDYGYTF
DNA: TGTGCCAGCAGTTCCAGGGGGTGGCTGGACTATGGCTACACCTTC
V: TRBV27
D: TRBD1
size: few
J: TRBJ1-2

CDR3: CASSLSGQGDNEQFF
DNA: TGTGCCAGCAGCTTATCCGGACAGGGAGACAATGAGCAGTTCTTC
V: TRBV13
D: TRBD1
size: many
J: TRBJ2-1

CDR3: CASSYEGNWRHGYTF
DNA: TGTGCCAGCAGTTACGAGGGCAACTGGAGGCATGGCTACACCTTC
V: TRBV6-5
D: -
size: many
J: TRBJ1-2

CDR3: CASSVRAGGPLETQYF
DNA: TGCGCCAGCAGTGTACGAGCGGGGGGGCCTCTAGAGACCCAGTACTTC
V: TRBV10-2
D: TRBD2
size: many
J: TRBJ2-5

CDR3: CASSQRGPEKLFF
DNA: TGTGCCAGCAGCCAACGGGGGCCTGAAAAACTGTTTTTT
V: TRBV3-1
D: -
size: few
J: TRBJ1-4

CDR3: CASIQAGAQPQHF
DNA: TGTGCCAGCATCCAGGCGGGGGCCCAGCCCCAGCATTTT
V: TRBV7-9
D: -
size: -
J: TRBJ1-5

CDR3: CASSFAGDSEAFF
DNA: TGTGCCAGCAGCTTTGCCGGGGATTCTGAAGCTTTCTTT
V: TRBV7-3
D: -
size: -
J: TRBJ1-1

CDR3: CASSPLFVDTGELFF
DNA: TGCGCCAGCAGCCCCCTTTTTGTTGACACCGGGGAGCTGTTTTTT
V: TRBV5-1
D: -
size: -
J: TRBJ2-2

CDR3: CASSERVSYNSPLHF
DNA: TGTGCCAGCAGTGAAAGGGTCTCCTATAATTCACCCCTCCACTTT
V: TRBV6-1
D: -
size: -
J: TRBJ1-6

CDR3: CASSKTGQGRTGELFF
DNA: TGCGCCAGCAGCAAGACCGGACAGGGTCGGACCGGGGAGCTGTTTTTT
V: TRBV5-1
D: TRBD1
size: -
J: TRBJ2-2

CDR3: CASSLVLGRAGGYTF
DNA: TGCGCCAGCAGCTTGGTATTGGGCCGAGCGGGGGGCTACACCTTC
V: TRBV5-1
D: -
size: few
J: TRBJ1-2

CDR3: CASSLGDRGTGELFF
DNA: TGTGCCAGCAGCTTAGGGGACAGAGGAACCGGGGAGCTGTTTTTT
V: TRBV11-3
D: TRBD1
size: few
J: TRBJ2-2

CDR3: CASSPRTGGRRADTQYF
DNA: TGTGCCAGTAGTCCCAGGACAGGGGGCAGAAGGGCAGATACGCAGTATTTT
V: TRBV19
D: TRBD1
size: few
J: TRBJ2-3

CDR3: CSASGQGANNEQFF
DNA: TGCAGTGCTAGCGGACAGGGGGCCAACAATGAGCAGTTCTTC
V: TRBV20-1
D: TRBD1
size: few
J: TRBJ2-1

CDR3: CAISEFTGESEKLFF
DNA: TGTGCCATCAGTGAGTTTACAGGGGAGAGTGAAAAACTGTTTTTT
V: TRBV10-3
D: TRBD1
size: few
J: TRBJ1-4

CDR3: CSARDHWAETGSISSYNEQFF
DNA: TGCAGTGCTAGAGATCATTGGGCTGAGACAGGCTCTATCAGCTCCTACAATGAGCAGTTCTTC
V: TRBV20-1
D: -
size: -
J: TRBJ2-1

CDR3: CASEGTRDFGNTIYF
DNA: TGTGCCAGCGAAGGAACCAGGGATTTTGGAAACACCATATATTTT
V: TRBV2
D: -
size: many
J: TRBJ1-3

CDR3: CASSLIGRNPRMAFNQPQHF
DNA: TGTGCCAGCAGCTTGATTGGGCGGAATCCCCGAATGGCTTTCAATCAGCCCCAGCATTTT
V: TRBV5-5
D: -
size: few
J: TRBJ1-5

CDR3: CASSKQGRGYTF
DNA: TGTGCCAGCAGTAAACAGGGCCGAGGCTACACCTTC
V: TRBV12-3/TRBV12-4
D: -
size: many
J: TRBJ1-2

CDR3: CASRSLAGGPYNEQFF
DNA: TGTGCCAGCAGGTCACTAGCGGGGGGCCCTTACAATGAGCAGTTCTTC
V: TRBV7-9
D: TRBD2
size: many
J: TRBJ2-1

CDR3: CASSYAALRGEKLFF
DNA: TGTGCCAGCAGTTACGCCGCCCTCCGAGGTGAAAAACTGTTTTTT
V: TRBV6-6
D: -
size: -
J: TRBJ1-4

CDR3: CASSEWAGGRLYEQYF
DNA: TGCGCCAGCAGTGAATGGGCAGGCGGGAGATTATACGAGCAGTACTTC
V: TRBV10-2
D: TRBD2
size: few
J: TRBJ2-7